This TCR beta chain was obtained from a study of cytotoxic CD8 clonotypes in ibrutinib-treated CLL. This table comes from immunoSEQ multiplex PCR, and its TCRdb copy is limited to in-frame clones, with some not included. The table has some 140,000 clones, 75% to 95% seen once. The junction had 3 bases not matched to a gene; V was cut back by 4 bases and J by 2 bases. CDR3 length: 14 amino acids. The germline V gene has CDR1 MNHEY and CDR2 SVGAGI. Around 2 micrograms of genomic DNA from cryopreserved PBMCs went into TCR beta libraries. This chain links TRBV6-5 with TRBJ2-3; TRBD1 matches at 7 bases. The sample in question was PBMCs, obtained after 12 months of ibrutinib treatment. The clonotype comes from a human donor with chronic lymphocytic leukemia. The CDR3 DNA reads as TGTGCCAGCAGTTTACAGGGGACCACAGATACGCAGTATTTT. Translating gives CASSLQGTTDTQYF.